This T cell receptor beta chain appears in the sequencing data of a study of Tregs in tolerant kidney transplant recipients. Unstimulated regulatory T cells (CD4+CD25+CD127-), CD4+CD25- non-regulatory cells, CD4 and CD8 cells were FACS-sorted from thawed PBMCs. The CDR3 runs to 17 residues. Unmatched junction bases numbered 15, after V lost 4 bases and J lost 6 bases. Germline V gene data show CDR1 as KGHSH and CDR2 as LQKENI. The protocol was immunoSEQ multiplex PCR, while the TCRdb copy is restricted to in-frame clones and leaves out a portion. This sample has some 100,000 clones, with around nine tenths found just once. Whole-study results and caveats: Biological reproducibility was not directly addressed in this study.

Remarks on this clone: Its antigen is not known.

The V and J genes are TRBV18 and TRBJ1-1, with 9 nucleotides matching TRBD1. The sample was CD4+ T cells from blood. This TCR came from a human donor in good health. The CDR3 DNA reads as TGTGCCAGCTCACTCCAAGGACAGGGGATCCCACTCCCTGAAGCTTTCTTT. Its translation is CASSLQGQGIPLPEAFF.